Ten or more counts support the clone carrying this TCR beta chain. Its cognate antigen is unknown. The sample belongs to a study of response to subunit inactivated influenza vaccine. Study results and caveats: That few new T cells are recruited by each seasonal influenza vaccination was the authors' suggestion.

TCRdb reanalysed the RT-PCR reads using MiXCR and keeps one entry per CDR3 protein. The data contain under 850,000 distinct CDR3 sequences, approximately 17% of them singletons. This CDR3 spans 15 amino acids. Losses at the gene ends were 2 bases for V and 5 bases for J; bases not matched to a gene: 8. The germline V gene has CDR1 SGHRS and CDR2 YFSETQ. The chain recombines TRBV5-1 with TRBJ2-7; 9 positions match TRBD1. The TCR comes from a man in his forties or fifties who received an inactivated influenza vaccine. The sample in question was PBMCs from blood, obtained 5 days after vaccination. This CDR3 reads CASSFGQGWSDEQYF. CDR3 nucleotides: TGCGCCAGCAGCTTTGGACAGGGGTGGTCCGACGAGCAGTACTTC.